The next 26 T cell receptor beta chains were all read from a single sample in a study of graft-versus-host responses after intestinal transplantation. This table comes from immunoSEQ multiplex PCR, and its TCRdb copy is limited to in-frame clones, with some not included. The sample consists of about 98,000 clones, roughly 86% of them appearing once. Sample: PBMCs, taken 255 days after intestinal transplant. All receptors derive from a human patient who received an intestinal transplant, so some T cells may come from the graft donor.

Concerning this clone: The junction and the germline gene differ at one end; a read error may be behind it. V gene TRBV2 combines with J gene TRBJ2-6, with D tentatively TRBD1 (6 bases). The CDR3 loop spans 14 amino acids. In germline, CDR1 is SNHLY, CDR2 FYNNEI. The CDR3 here is CAGRDRTGANVLTF. Written as DNA, the CDR3 is TGTGCCGGCAGAGACAGGACTGGGGCCAACGTCCTGACTTTC.

This chain uses TRBV28 with TRBJ1-2, with unresolved D. CDR1 is MDHEN, CDR2 SYDVKM, per germline. Trimming took off 3 bases at V and 6 bases at J, with 20 bases between the two ends. This CDR3 has 16 residues. CDR3 sequence reads: CASSLILGVVRDGYTF. The CDR3 coding sequence is TGTGCCAGCAGTTTGATCTTGGGTGTTGTAAGGGATGGCTACACCTTC.

The chain uses TRBV27 and TRBJ1-1; D not resolved. V was shortened by 5 bases and J by 6 bases, with 13 bases between the two germline ends. The CDR3 is 13 residues long. The germline gives CDR1 MNHEY, CDR2 SMNVEV (reference sequence). The CDR3 region is CASSPITGAEAFF. CDR3 nucleotides: TGTGCCAGCAGTCCGATCACCGGGGCTGAAGCTTTCTTT.

The chain employs TRBV4-1 and TRBJ2-4; tentative D call: TRBD1 (5 bases). This CDR3 has 17 amino acids. V lost 0 bases and J lost 1, with 13 bases in between. Germline V gene sequence: CDR1 MGHRA, CDR2 YSYEKL. The CDR3 DNA sequence: TGCGCCAGCAGCCAAGAGCTCCAGGGAAAGGCCAAAAACATTCAGTACTTC. It specifies CASSQELQGKAKNIQYF.

This clone has more than one count but fewer than ten. The V call is TRBV7-9, the J call TRBJ1-5, with 8 bases lining up with TRBD1. This CDR3 comprises 19 residues. V lost 3 bases to trimming and J lost 0 bases; unmatched junction nucleotides: 13. From germline, CDR1 is SEHNR and CDR2 FQNEAQ (reference sequence). This CDR3 is CASSLGVGQGGYSNQPQHF. CDR3 DNA sequence: TGTGCCAGCAGCTTGGGCGTCGGACAGGGAGGGTATAGCAATCAGCCCCAGCATTTT.

This chain joins TRBV7-6 and TRBJ2-7; tentative D call: TRBD2 (5 bases). CDR1 and CDR2 from the germline V gene are SGHVS and FNYEAQ. V was clipped by 2 bases and J by 6 bases, with 11 bases between them. The CDR3 is made up of 13 amino acids. CDR3 amino acids: CASSLSSSREQYF. The CDR3, as DNA: TGTGCCAGCAGCTTATCTAGCTCGCGCGAGCAGTACTTC.

This rearrangement joins TRBV5-4 to TRBJ1-2; possible D gene TRBD1, 5 bases. V shed 0 bases and J shed 4 bases, with 19 bases lying between them. Germline lookup yields CDR1 SGHNT and CDR2 YYREEE (reference sequence). This CDR3 contains 17 residues. CDR3: CASSLATKGPVGYGYTF. The CDR3 DNA reads as TGTGCCAGCAGCTTGGCGACCAAGGGGCCAGTAGGCTATGGCTACACCTTC.

This clone has just one count. J is TRBJ1-2 and V is TRBV11-2; 9 bases map to TRBD1. V was pared by 4 bases and J by 3 bases, with 9 bases of the junction left unmatched. CDR3 length: 16 amino acids. Germline CDR1 and CDR2: SGHAT and FQNNGV. CDR3 sequence: CASSSLGTGRYYGYTF. The CDR3 DNA reads TGTGCCAGCAGCTCTCTTGGGACAGGGAGATACTATGGCTACACCTTC.

The V and J genes are TRBV7-8 and TRBJ1-5; 7 nucleotides agree with TRBD1. The V gene end was trimmed by 5 bases and the J gene end by 5 bases; junction bases not matched to a gene: 6. The CDR3 has 14 amino acids. In germline, CDR1 is SGHVS, CDR2 FQNEAQ. DNA of the CDR3: TGTGCCAGCAGCATTCGACAGGGCGATCAGCCCCAGCATTTT. Encoded protein: CASSIRQGDQPQHF. Full variable domain (remainder filled in from reference TRBV7-8 and TRBJ1-5): GAGVSQSPRYKVAKRGQDVALRCDPISGHVSLFWYQQALGQGPEFLTYFQNEAQLDKSGLPSDRFFAERPEGSVSTLKIQRTQQEDSAVYLCASSIRQGDQPQHFGDGTRLSIL.

The rearrangement links TRBV6-5 to TRBJ2-3; D is perhaps TRBD1 or TRBD2 (5 bases each). The germline V gene has CDR1 MNHEY and CDR2 SVGAGI. V was pared by 0 bases and J by 4 bases, with 11 bases between. The CDR3 is 15 amino acids. CDR3 sequence reads: CASSYSGGGSDTQYF. CDR3 DNA sequence: TGTGCCAGCAGTTACTCGGGTGGGGGTTCAGATACGCAGTATTTT.

V gene TRBV28 combines with J gene TRBJ2-7, with 10 positions matching TRBD2. Germline assignment: CDR1 MDHEN and CDR2 SYDVKM. V was pared by 1 base and J by 2 bases, with 2 bases of the junction left unmatched. This CDR3 has 15 residues. The CDR3 DNA follows: TGTGCCAGCAGTTTATCCGGGACTAGCGCCTACGAGCAGTACTTC. Its protein product is CASSLSGTSAYEQYF. Drawing the rest from reference TRBV28 and TRBJ2-7, the complete variable domain is DVKVTQSSRYLVKRTGEKVFLECVQDMDHENMFWYRQDPGLGLRLIYFSYDVKMKEKGDIPEGYSVSREKKERFSLILESASTNQTSMYLCASSLSGTSAYEQYFGPGTRLTVT.

This sequence joins TRBV2 and TRBJ1-5, with D tentatively TRBD1 (5 bases). V lost 4 bases and J 8 bases, leaving 15 bases between the germline ends. Germline V gene lookup returns CDR1 SNHLY and CDR2 FYNNEI. The CDR3 runs to 14 residues. The CDR3 sequence is CASSVQGGREPQHF. For the CDR3, the DNA is TGTGCCAGCAGTGTCCAGGGCGGCCGGGAGCCCCAGCATTTT. Complete variable domain (other parts from reference TRBV2 and TRBJ1-5): EPEVTQTPSHQVTQMGQEVILRCVPISNHLYFYWYRQILGQKVEFLVSFYNNEISEKSEIFDDQFSVERPDGSNFTLKIRSTKLEDSAMYFCASSVQGGREPQHFGDGTRLSIL.

The table lists this clone with a few counts. This rearrangement joins TRBV4-2 to TRBJ2-2; the match to TRBD2 covers 7 bases. Trimming removed 0 bases from V and 1 base from J; junction bases left unmatched: 5. Germline V gene sequence: CDR1 LGHNA, CDR2 YNFKEQ. The CDR3 covers 17 residues. CDR3 region: CASSQEIWGGNTGELFF. The CDR3 DNA follows: TGTGCCAGCAGCCAAGAGATTTGGGGGGGGAACACCGGGGAGCTGTTTTTT.

The chain links TRBV18 to TRBJ2-2, with D possibly being TRBD1 (6 bases). Germline-derived CDR1 and CDR2 are KGHSH and LQKENI. The CDR3 contains 15 residues. The V end was cut by 6 bases, the J end by 5 bases, with 16 bases between. CDR3 bases: TGTGCCAGCTCCCCGACAGGACCCCCTACCGGGGAGCTGTTTTTT. This sequence encodes CASSPTGPPTGELFF.

The CDR3 sequence: CASSQDLGGRWDGYTF. The CDR3 nucleotides are TGTGCCAGCAGCCAAGATCTCGGGGGGCGCTGGGATGGCTACACCTTC. The V call is TRBV14, the J call TRBJ1-2; a possible D gene is TRBD1 (6 bases). The V and J ends lost 0 bases and 6 bases respectively, with 17 bases between them. The CDR3 extends over 16 amino acids. Germline V gene sequence: CDR1 SGHDN, CDR2 FVKESK.

The chain uses TRBV15 and TRBJ1-2; D is perhaps TRBD1 (5 bases). In germline, CDR1 is LNHNV, CDR2 YYDKDF (reference sequence). The CDR3 loop spans 14 amino acids. Trimming left V 6 bases short and J 3 bases short, with 14 bases between. The DNA for the CDR3 is TGTGCCACCAGACGGGGCAGGGCCGACTATGGCTACACCTTC. Encoded protein: CATRRGRADYGYTF. The entire variable domain, with the rest obtained from reference TRBV15 and TRBJ1-2, is as follows: DAMVIQNPRYQVTQFGKPVTLSCSQTLNHNVMYWYQQKSSQAPKLLFHYYDKDFNNEADTPDNFQSRRPNTSFCFLDIRSPGLGDTAMYLCATRRGRADYGYTFGSGTRLTVV.

This clone was found a few times. The chain couples TRBV6-1 to TRBJ2-7; possibly TRBD1 for D (6 bases). V was pared by 3 bases and J by 5 bases, with 17 bases between. The CDR3 totals 15 residues. Germline CDR1 reads MNHNS; CDR2 reads SASEGT. CDR3 loop: CASSEQQGTTDEQYF. The CDR3 DNA follows: TGTGCCAGCAGTGAGCAACAGGGAACAACCGACGAGCAGTACTTC.

V is TRBV6-1 and J is TRBJ2-1; 7 nucleotides match TRBD2. CDR3 length: 15 residues. V lost 9 bases to trimming and J lost 7 bases; unmatched junction nucleotides: 15. Germline V gives CDR1 MNHNS, CDR2 SASEGT. The CDR3 region is CASGWEGLGVNEQFF. As DNA, the CDR3 is TGTGCCAGTGGATGGGAGGGGCTAGGGGTGAATGAGCAGTTCTTC.

V and J are TRBV6-6 and TRBJ1-3; D is perhaps TRBD1 (5 bases). Germline assignment: CDR1 MNHNY and CDR2 SVGAGI (reference sequence). Between the trimmed V and J ends, which lost 0 bases and 2 bases, there was a span of 11 bases. The CDR3 runs to 16 residues. CDR3 loop: CASSYSSDSAGNTIYF. Here the CDR3 DNA reads TGTGCCAGCAGTTACTCATCCGACAGTGCTGGAAACACCATATATTTT.

The chain couples TRBV7-2 to TRBJ1-5; no firm D call. V was shortened by 0 bases and J by 7 bases, with 4 bases between the two germline ends. Germline assignment: CDR1 SGHTA and CDR2 FQGNSA. The CDR3 consists of 12 residues. The CDR3 DNA reads as TGTGCCAGCAGCTTAGCAGGGCAGCCCCAGCATTTT. Its translation: CASSLAGQPQHF.

CDR3 loop: CASSPLKGIYGYTF. CDR3 in DNA: TGTGCCAGCTCACCTCTCAAGGGGATCTATGGCTACACCTTC. This rearrangement joins TRBV18 to TRBJ1-2; TRBD1 is a possible D gene (5 bases). The V and J ends lost 3 bases and 4 bases respectively, with 12 bases between them. The CDR3 sequence is 14 residues long. Germline assignment: CDR1 KGHSH and CDR2 LQKENI.

The rearrangement links TRBV6-1 to TRBJ2-7; a possible D gene is TRBD1 (7 bases). CDR3 length: 15 amino acids. Looked up from germline, CDR1 is MNHNS and CDR2 is SASEGT. V was shortened by 3 bases and J by 1 base, with 13 bases between the two germline ends. The CDR3: CASSEGPGGSYEQYF. CDR3 in DNA: TGTGCCAGCAGTGAGGGGCCAGGGGGGTCCTACGAGCAGTACTTC.

This clone appeared once. The chain employs TRBV5-1 and TRBJ1-1; D is undetermined. This CDR3 contains 11 residues. The germline CDR1 and CDR2 sequences are SGHRS and YFSETQ. Trimming removed 5 bases at V and 4 bases at J, with 6 bases between. The CDR3 nucleotides read TGCGCCAGCAGGGGTCCCACTGAAGCTTTCTTT. It encodes CASRGPTEAFF.

The chain carries TRBV5-1 and TRBJ1-3; tentatively, D is TRBD1 (6 bases). Trimming stripped 0 bases from V and 8 bases from J, with 9 bases between. The CDR3 is 13 amino acids. CDR1 is SGHRS, CDR2 YFSETQ, per germline. The CDR3 spells CASSLDREYTIYF. The CDR3 DNA reads as TGCGCCAGCAGCTTGGACAGGGAATACACCATATATTTT.

The J gene is TRBJ1-1, the V gene TRBV6-5; possible D gene TRBD1, 6 bases. In germline, CDR1 is MNHEY, CDR2 SVGAGI. The CDR3 is 14 residues long. V gave up 6 bases and J gave up 3 bases, with 14 bases separating them. The CDR3, as DNA: TGTGCCAGCAGACAGGGTAGTACCCACACTGAAGCTTTCTTT. This translates into CASRQGSTHTEAFF.

The chain carries TRBV28 and TRBJ1-6; TRBD1 matches 7 bases. Unmatched junction bases numbered 2, after V lost 3 bases and J lost 0 bases. CDR1 is MDHEN and CDR2 is SYDVKM in the germline V gene. The CDR3 extends over 16 amino acids. As DNA, the CDR3 is TGTGCCAGCAGTTTTCAGGGGGTCTCCTATAATTCACCCCTCCACTTT. Translation: CASSFQGVSYNSPLHF.